Following are 19 T cell receptor beta chains from one sample sequenced in a study of vaccination and CD4 T cells after COVID-19 (dated by TCRdb to about 2022). Antigens of these TCRs are unknown. The sample's treatment or condition label, in plain terms: roughly 10-day PBMC culture with coronavirus spike peptide pools or control peptides (ViraFEST assay). The receptor library was made with PCR. For sequencing, an Illumina iSeq 100 was employed. DNA from cultured CD4+ T cells underwent TCR sequencing with the Oncomine TCR Beta short-read assay at the Johns Hopkins FTIC core. TCRdb ran its own pipeline on the public reads, namely fastp trimming at Q25 and MiXCR clone calling, and kept in-frame beta chains. Each entry merges the rows of one CDR3 protein and shows their most common DNA and genes. The sample includes about 15,000 distinct CDR3 sequences, with 30% to 35% observed a single time. The leading ten clones occupy around 9.6% of the sample.

The source material was CD4+ T cells from blood, cultured in vitro, sampled after SARS-CoV-2 vaccination. These receptors were obtained from a human donor who had recovered from COVID-19.

The rearrangement uses TRBV20-1 and TRBJ1-4, with D possibly being TRBD1 (5 bases). Trimming stripped 6 bases from V and 8 bases from J, with 13 bases between. This CDR3 is built from 12 residues. CDR1 is DFQATT, CDR2 SNEGSKA, per germline (reference sequence). This CDR3 reads CSATGPGEKLFF. Written as DNA, the CDR3 is TGCAGTGCAACCGGCCCAGGGGAAAAACTGTTTTTT.

V usage is TRBV6-1 and J usage is TRBJ2-7; no firm D call. The CDR3 totals 12 residues. CDR1 and CDR2 (germline): MNHNS, SASEGT. The V end was cut by 6 bases, the J end by 3 bases, with 9 bases between. CDR3 nucleotides: TGTGCCAGCAGCCCCCAACTCTACGAGCAGTACTTC. Translated, it gives CASSPQLYEQYF.

The rearrangement joins TRBV7-3 to TRBJ2-2; 8 bases are a match to TRBD1. The CDR3 runs 18 residues. The V gene's germline CDR1 is SGHTA and CDR2 FQGTGA. The trim removed 2 bases at V and 3 bases at J, leaving 11 bases unmatched. The CDR3 loop is CASSLLVPTGEDTGELFF. The CDR3 region has the DNA TGTGCCAGCAGCTTATTGGTCCCGACAGGGGAGGACACCGGGGAGCTGTTTTTT.

The chain links TRBV5-4 to TRBJ2-5; 8 bases align to TRBD2. The V gene end was trimmed by 4 bases and the J gene end by 2 bases; junction bases not matched to a gene: 10. CDR3 length equals 16 residues. The V gene's germline CDR1 is SGHNT and CDR2 YYREEE (reference sequence). The CDR3 is CASSPLAGPPQETQYF. The CDR3 DNA is TGTGCCAGCAGCCCCTTAGCGGGACCACCTCAAGAGACCCAGTACTTC.

The rearrangement joins TRBV9 to TRBJ2-1; possible D gene TRBD2, 5 bases. CDR3 length: 16 residues. Between the trimmed V and J ends, which lost 0 bases and 2 bases, there was a span of 12 bases. The germline CDR1 and CDR2 sequences are SGDLS and YYNGEE. Written as DNA, the CDR3 is TGTGCCAGCAGCGTAGCGGCTAGCTTCACCTACAATGAGCAGTTCTTC. Translation: CASSVAASFTYNEQFF.

The J gene is TRBJ2-5, the V gene TRBV20-1; 9 bases line up with TRBD2. This CDR3 region has 14 residues. The V gene's germline CDR1 is DFQATT and CDR2 SNEGSKA (reference sequence). V lost 6 bases to trimming and J lost 1 base; unmatched junction nucleotides: 6. CDR3 in amino acids: CSAKLAGSQETQYF. CDR3 DNA: TGCAGTGCCAAACTAGCGGGCAGCCAAGAGACCCAGTACTTC.

The rearrangement links TRBV2 to TRBJ1-2, with a tentative D call TRBD1 (5 bases). V was cut by 10 bases and J by 8 bases, with 20 bases left in between. The germline V gene encodes CDR1 SNHLY and CDR2 FYNNEI. This CDR3 comprises 13 residues. CDR3 nucleotide sequence: TGTGCCAACAGATCGACAGTTAATGCGGGCTACACCTTC. It yields the protein CANRSTVNAGYTF. Full variable domain (outside the CDR3, taken from reference TRBV2 and TRBJ1-2): EPEVTQTPSHQVTQMGQEVILRCVPISNHLYFYWYRQILGQKVEFLVSFYNNEISEKSEIFDDQFSVERPDGSNFTLKIRSTKLEDSAMYFCANRSTVNAGYTFGSGTRLTVV.

The genes are TRBV6-1 and TRBJ1-1, with TRBD1 matching over 9 bases. This CDR3 spans 16 amino acids. Germline V gene data show CDR1 as MNHNS and CDR2 as SASEGT. The trim removed 5 bases at V and 7 bases at J, leaving 14 bases unmatched. CDR3: CASSQGGQGRYGEAFF. DNA of the CDR3: TGTGCCAGCAGTCAGGGGGGACAGGGAAGGTACGGTGAAGCTTTCTTT.

This sequence joins TRBV4-3 and TRBJ2-3, with 9 nucleotides matching TRBD1. Germline V gene lookup returns CDR1 LGHNA and CDR2 YSLEER. With V trimmed by 4 bases and J by 4 bases, 12 bases remained unmatched. This CDR3 spans 17 amino acids. The CDR3 DNA sequence: TGCGCCAGCAGCCTACAAAGGGGGACAGGGTTCCCAGATACGCAGTATTTT. Translated: CASSLQRGTGFPDTQYF.

The chain recombines TRBV6-1 with TRBJ2-5; 7 nucleotides agree with TRBD1. The trim removed 6 bases at V and 0 bases at J, leaving 28 bases unmatched. Per germline, CDR1 MNHNS and CDR2 SASEGT. The CDR3 loop spans 22 amino acids. The CDR3 spells CASRGRDFTDRRLPLYQETQYF. The CDR3, as DNA: TGTGCCAGCAGGGGAAGGGATTTCACGGACAGGAGACTACCCCTATACCAAGAGACCCAGTACTTC.

This clonotype was detected a few times. V is TRBV7-3 and J is TRBJ1-1; perhaps TRBD1 as D (5 bases). Trimming cost V 0 bases and J 5 bases, with 13 bases left between them. The CDR3 sequence is 15 residues long. The V gene's germline CDR1 is SGHTA and CDR2 FQGTGA. In nucleotides, the CDR3 is TGTGCCAGCAGCTTAACCCCCGGGGCGTATACTGAAGCTTTCTTT. Protein sequence: CASSLTPGAYTEAFF.

This clonotype was counted between two and nine times. The chain carries TRBV28 and TRBJ1-5, with D unresolved. This CDR3 is built from 14 residues. Germline lookup yields CDR1 MDHEN and CDR2 SYDVKM. V lost 6 bases and J lost 1, with 10 bases in between. The CDR3 sequence: CASSLTSSNQPQHF. The DNA of the CDR3 is TGTGCCAGCAGCCTGACCTCAAGCAATCAGCCCCAGCATTTT. Drawing the rest from reference TRBV28 and TRBJ1-5, the complete variable domain is DVKVTQSSRYLVKRTGEKVFLECVQDMDHENMFWYRQDPGLGLRLIYFSYDVKMKEKGDIPEGYSVSREKKERFSLILESASTNQTSMYLCASSLTSSNQPQHFGDGTRLSIL.

The chain combines TRBV27 with TRBJ1-5; the D is unclear. Germline assignment: CDR1 MNHEY and CDR2 SMNVEV (reference sequence). V shed 6 bases and J shed 2 bases, with 14 bases lying between them. The CDR3 has 15 amino acids. CDR3 residues: CASSSWAARNQPQHF. Written as DNA, the CDR3 is TGTGCCAGCAGCTCCTGGGCCGCCCGCAATCAGCCCCAGCATTTT.

The chain has TRBV20-1 and TRBJ2-7; TRBD2 agrees at 15 bases. Germline lookup yields CDR1 DFQATT and CDR2 SNEGSKA (reference sequence). The V segment lost 3 bases and the J segment 1 base; nucleotides outside the gene matches: 7. CDR3 length: 17 amino acids. This CDR3 reads CSARASGLAGGSYEQYF. The CDR3 coding sequence is TGCAGTGCTAGGGCATCGGGACTAGCGGGAGGTTCCTACGAGCAGTACTTC.

The chain has TRBV20-1 and TRBJ2-1; 8 bases fit TRBD2. Germline V gene lookup returns CDR1 DFQATT and CDR2 SNEGSKA (reference sequence). The length of the CDR3 is 16 residues. The trim removed 0 bases at V and 4 bases at J, leaving 8 bases unmatched. The CDR3 DNA is TGCAGTGCTAGAGATTTAGAGCGGGAGACTTACAATGAGCAGTTCTTC. Translation gives CSARDLERETYNEQFF.

In this sample, this clonotype turned up a few times. J is TRBJ1-2 and V is TRBV28; 10 nucleotides align to TRBD1. CDR3 size: 16 residues. Germline assignment: CDR1 MDHEN and CDR2 SYDVKM. The V gene end was trimmed by 6 bases and the J gene end by 2 bases; junction bases not matched to a gene: 9. The CDR3 protein is CASSLTSGQGNYGYTF. Here the CDR3 DNA reads TGTGCCAGCAGCCTAACCTCGGGACAGGGGAACTATGGCTACACCTTC.

The chain links TRBV7-2 to TRBJ1-5; 7 nucleotides align to TRBD1. V was clipped by 5 bases and J by 9 bases; unmatched bases: 7. Germline V gene sequence: CDR1 SGHTA, CDR2 FQGNSA. The CDR3 covers 13 residues. This chain's CDR3 is CASSPGGTVPQHF. The DNA for the CDR3 is TGTGCCAGCAGCCCAGGGGGGACCGTGCCCCAGCATTTT.

This chain joins TRBV14 and TRBJ1-2; tentative D call: TRBD1 (5 bases). There are 17 residues in the CDR3. V shed 2 bases and J shed 4 bases, with 20 bases lying between them. Germline values: CDR1 SGHDN, CDR2 FVKESK. The CDR3: CASSQRYGARGSYGYTF. The CDR3 bases are TGTGCCAGCAGCCAACGTTACGGGGCTAGGGGAAGCTATGGCTACACCTTC.

This clonotype was seen a few times. This chain joins TRBV6-2 or TRBV6-3 and TRBJ2-5; D might be TRBD1 (6 bases). This CDR3 comprises 15 residues. The V gene's germline CDR1 is MNHEY and CDR2 SVGEGT. Trimming stripped 5 bases from V and 2 bases from J, with 15 bases between. CDR3 bases: TGTGCCAGCAGTACGACAGGACTCGCTCAAGAGACCCAGTACTTC. The encoded protein is CASSTTGLAQETQYF.